These 15 T cell receptor beta chains came from one sample sequenced in a study of blood T cell repertoires in COVID-19. The protocol was immunoSEQ multiplex PCR, while the TCRdb copy is restricted to in-frame clones and leaves out a portion. This sample carries some 220,000 clones, 82% of them seen once, and the ten largest clones take 5.2%. Material for sequencing was peripheral blood. The receptor source for this set is a woman aged 70-85 years with COVID-19, enrolled during active disease.

The chain combines TRBV28 with TRBJ1-1; a possible D gene is TRBD1 (5 bases). Per germline, CDR1 MDHEN and CDR2 SYDVKM. The CDR3 spans 13 residues. V was cut by 9 bases and J by 1 base, with 12 bases left in between. The CDR3 nucleotides read TGTGCCAGTAAAAGGGGTTGGAACACTGAAGCTTTCTTT. It codes for CASKRGWNTEAFF.

This sequence joins TRBV10-3 and TRBJ1-6; TRBD1 matches 7 bases. The CDR3 covers 12 residues. CDR1 and CDR2 (germline): ENHRY, SYGVKD. After removal of 4 bases from V and 11 bases from J, the junction contained 2 bases not matched to a gene. Here the CDR3 reads CAISGTGPPLHF. The CDR3 nucleotides read TGTGCCATCAGTGGGACAGGACCACCCCTCCACTTT.

The chain employs TRBV18 and TRBJ1-2; no definite D call. V gave up 4 bases and J gave up 3 bases, with 18 bases separating them. Germline CDR1 reads KGHSH; CDR2 reads LQKENI. This CDR3 is 16 amino acids long. The DNA for the CDR3 is TGTGCCAGCTCACTAACAACGGGCGGGCGTGACTATGGCTACACCTTC. This translates into CASSLTTGGRDYGYTF.

The chain recombines TRBV6-5 with TRBJ1-5, with TRBD1 matching over 9 bases. This CDR3 has 14 amino acids. Trimming took 7 bases from V and 0 from J; bases not matched to a gene: 1. CDR1 and CDR2 from the germline V gene are MNHEY and SVGAGI. CDR3 region: CASKGQGSNQPQHF. CDR3 bases: TGTGCCAGCAAGGGACAGGGTAGCAATCAGCCCCAGCATTTT.

The V and J genes are TRBV28 and TRBJ2-3, with 7 bases fitting TRBD2. This CDR3 has 13 amino acids. Unmatched junction bases numbered 4, after V lost 6 bases and J lost 4 bases. The germline V gene encodes CDR1 MDHEN and CDR2 SYDVKM. The CDR3 protein is CASSSGGADTQYF. The CDR3 coding sequence is TGTGCCAGCAGCTCGGGGGGTGCAGATACGCAGTATTTT.

As regards this clone: Germline is not matched at one junction end, which may reflect a read error. The chain carries TRBV11-2 and TRBJ2-7, with 7 bases fitting TRBD1. This CDR3 comprises 17 residues. Looked up from germline, CDR1 is SGHAT and CDR2 is FQNNGV. As DNA, the CDR3 is TGTGCCAGCAGATTAGGGGGACAGTCTTCTACCTACTACGAGCAGTACTTC. Amino acid sequence: CASRLGGQSSTYYEQYF.

This clone has a single count. This chain connects TRBV27 to TRBJ1-2; a possible D gene is TRBD1 (5 bases). In germline, CDR1 is MNHEY, CDR2 SMNVEV (reference sequence). CDR3 length: 13 residues. Trimming stripped 2 bases from V and 7 bases from J, with 11 bases between. For the CDR3, the DNA is TGTGCCAGCAGTTTACGGGACGGGGGTGGCTACACCTTC. This encodes CASSLRDGGGYTF.

This clone was detected a few times. V usage is TRBV4-2 and J usage is TRBJ1-5, with a weak D call TRBD1 (6 bases). The CDR3 is 15 amino acids. In germline, CDR1 is LGHNA, CDR2 YNFKEQ. Trimming cost V 1 base and J 5 bases, with 12 bases left between them. This chain's CDR3 is CASSQAGTPDQPQHF. The CDR3 nucleotides read TGTGCCAGCAGCCAAGCCGGGACACCTGATCAGCCCCAGCATTTT.

Concerning this clone itself: Other nucleotide sequences in the sample specify the same CDR3. The chain couples TRBV5-1 to TRBJ1-2; tentatively, D is TRBD1 (5 bases). V dropped 0 bases and J dropped 3 bases, with 9 bases sitting between them. The germline V gene encodes CDR1 SGHRS and CDR2 YFSETQ. The CDR3 is 14 residues long. The CDR3 DNA reads TGCGCCAGCAGCTTGGACGGGGGAGACTATGGCTACACCTTC. Translating it yields CASSLDGGDYGYTF.

The genes are TRBV27 and TRBJ1-5; perhaps TRBD1 as D (6 bases). This CDR3 comprises 15 residues. V lost 0 bases to trimming and J lost 4 bases, with 10 bases between them. Germline V gene lookup returns CDR1 MNHEY and CDR2 SMNVEV (reference sequence). The CDR3 DNA follows: TGTGCCAGCAGTTTATCGAGGGGGTCGAATCAGCCCCAGCATTTT. Amino acid sequence: CASSLSRGSNQPQHF.

The chain combines TRBV28 with TRBJ2-3; D possibly corresponds to TRBD1 (5 bases). V lost 8 bases and J 1 base, leaving 19 bases between the germline ends. This CDR3 has 16 residues. CDR1 is MDHEN, CDR2 SYDVKM, per germline. CDR3 nucleotide sequence: TGTGCCAGCGATTTAAGGGGCCGGATGGGCACAGATACGCAGTATTTT. Translated: CASDLRGRMGTDTQYF.

This clone has only a few counts. This chain connects TRBV18 to TRBJ2-2; TRBD1 matches 8 bases. The CDR3 contains 16 residues. The germline V gene has CDR1 KGHSH and CDR2 LQKENI. Trimming took 3 bases from V and 2 from J; bases not matched to a gene: 5. The CDR3 loop reads CASSPQGTGNTGELFF. In nucleotides, the CDR3 is TGTGCCAGCTCACCCCAAGGGACAGGAAACACCGGGGAGCTGTTTTTT.

The chain joins TRBV27 to TRBJ1-5; no reliable D call. There are 14 residues in the CDR3. CDR1 is MNHEY, CDR2 SMNVEV, per germline (reference sequence). Trimming removed 5 bases from V and 4 bases from J, with 12 bases in between. CDR3 region: CASSQLGRNQPQHF. The CDR3 DNA follows: TGTGCCAGCAGTCAGTTGGGCAGAAATCAGCCCCAGCATTTT.

This clone was observed a single time. The rearrangement links TRBV9 to TRBJ2-2; D is possibly TRBD2 (6 bases). Trimming removed 3 bases at V and 4 bases at J, with 13 bases between. From germline, CDR1 is SGDLS and CDR2 YYNGEE. This CDR3 is built from 15 residues. The CDR3 loop is CASSGRDFLTGELFF. The CDR3 DNA is TGTGCCAGCAGCGGCCGGGACTTCCTCACCGGGGAGCTGTTTTTT.

The rearrangement links TRBV7-2 to TRBJ2-7, with D unresolved. Germline V gene sequence: CDR1 SGHTA, CDR2 FQGNSA. Trimming removed 3 bases at V and 1 base at J, with 10 bases between. The CDR3 has 14 amino acids. The CDR3 loop is CASSFEVESYEQYF. As DNA, the CDR3 is TGTGCCAGCAGCTTTGAAGTAGAGTCCTACGAGCAGTACTTC.